One T cell receptor (beta chain) is described in this entry. The sample is drawn from a study of PD-1 and CTLA-4 blockade in melanoma. Trimming took 6 bases from V and 2 from J, leaving 10 bases between them. This CDR3 is 13 amino acids long. Germline CDR1 and CDR2: LNHDA and SQIVND (reference sequence). The data were produced by immunoSEQ multiplex PCR, yet TCRdb's version contains in-frame clones alone and is incomplete. The sample records tens of thousands of clones, less than 90% being singletons. The sample was CD8+ T cells from peripheral blood, taken from a patient given anti-PD-1 treatment. This receptor was identified in a human donor with melanoma. This chain joins TRBV19 and TRBJ1-2, with D possibly being TRBD1 (6 bases). CDR3: CASRTGINYGYTF. CDR3 bases: TGTGCCAGTAGAACAGGGATAAACTATGGCTACACCTTC.